This T cell receptor beta chain comes out of a study of CXCR3-negative and CXCR3-positive naive CD8 T cells (dated by TCRdb to about 2019). About the full investigation: In total, about 135 million TRB reads were obtained, corresponding to roughly 1.5 +/- 0.3 million reads per library. The diversity and physicochemical repertoire analyses included more than nine donors pooled from two independent experiments. The TRBV-TRBJ cluster analysis covered naive subsets from 5 donors and memory cells from 3 donors. On the study overall, not on this receptor specifically: Compared with CXCR3-negative naive cells, CXCR3-positive naive cells had TRB CDR3s with higher hydrophobicity (lower Kidera factor 4), lower energy, and higher strength and volume indices. Because surface CD5, which is linked to self-reactivity in mice, was comparable between the naive subsets, TCR interaction strength was also inferred from TRB CDR3 physicochemical properties. Similar TRBV-TRBJ usage was shown by naive CXCR3-negative and CXCR3-positive cells from the same donor, whereas distinct patterns were shown by memory cells. Freshly isolated PBMCs were used for most assays because CXCR3 expression partially decreased after cryopreservation. Both naive subsets had comparably high repertoire diversity, while memory CD8+ T cells had much lower repertoire diversity.

The sequencer was a NextSeq 550. The Human TCR Profiling Kit (MiLaboratory) was used to make UMI-labeled 5' RACE TRB cDNA libraries. The full amount of extracted RNA was used for cDNA synthesis, and the full amount of resulting cDNA was used for PCR amplification. The libraries were made side by side, with each library going through the same number of PCR cycles. The study's processing was this. With a requirement of at least two reads per UMI, MIGEC and MiXCR extracted about 50,000 +/- 10,000 unique UMI-labeled TRB cDNA molecules per library. On average, 40,000 +/- 10,000 functional in-frame TRB CDR3 nucleotide clonotypes lacking stop codons were found per library. After downsampling to 5000 UMI-labeled TRB molecules per sample, diversity metrics such as normalized Shannon-Wiener and Chao1 were calculated in VDJtools. For the central five CDR3 residues, VDJtools calculated physicochemical properties weighted by clonotype size, namely interaction energy, strength, volume and Kidera factor 4. TCRdb reprocessed the reads into one record per CDR3 protein sequence, lacking DNA. These V and J calls are TCRdb output, not the study's own analysis. The table for this sample shows more than 70,000 distinct CDR3 sequences. The ten largest account for roughly 0.62% of the sample.

For this clonotype: The target of this receptor is not known.

The CDR3 has 14 amino acids, counting the end cysteine and phenylalanine. Only the protein sequence is given. From a lookup of the germline V gene (reference sequence), CDR1 and CDR2 are SGHNT and YYREEE. Each CD8+ T cell subset was flow-sorted in triplicate, with over 250,000 cells per subset placed directly into RLT lysis buffer. To keep memory contaminants out, a stringent definition of naive CD8+ T cells was applied: CD45RO-CCR7+CD27+CD95-. Standard density gradient centrifugation was used to isolate peripheral blood mononuclear cells from buffy coats. A FACSAria III was used to flow-sort naive CXCR3-negative and CXCR3-positive CD8+ T cells. Total RNA was extracted from sorted cells with an RNeasy Mini Kit.

The sequence was obtained from a human donor in good health. Some clones in this sample may be carry-over from other donors' samples. The chain is assembled from TRBV5-4 and TRBJ2-3. Sequencing was performed on naive CXCR3+ CD8+ T cells from blood. The sample's cell subset or site label, decoded: CD45RO-CCR7+CD27+CD95- naive CD8+ T cells expressing CXCR3 (TNR3+). The CDR3 corresponds to CASSFYLNTDTQYF. Extended through the reference TRBV5-4 and TRBJ2-3 proteins, this CDR3 yields the full variable domain: ETGVTQSPTHLIKTRGQQVTLRCSSQSGHNTVSWYQQALGQGPQFIFQYYREEENGRGNFPPRFSGLQFPNYSSELNVNALELDDSALYLCASSFYLNTDTQYFGPGTRLTVL.